This is a list of T cell receptor beta chains from one sample in a study of cytomegalovirus exposure and HLA in healthy donors. Profiled with immunoSEQ multiplex PCR; TCRdb holds only in-frame clones, not every one. The sample lists about 120,000 clones; about 82% were seen once. The sequenced material came from PBMCs. Source of these receptors: a man between 18 and 29 years old in good health and CMV-seronegative. The CDR3 runs from the conserved cysteine through the conserved F or W. A D gene is named only where the DNA matches it firmly. Clone size is not always given. Where it is, it says once, few, many or a class for expanded clones.

V gene	clone size	D gene	J gene	CDR3 DNA	CDR3 protein
TRBV5-4	NA	TRBD1	TRBJ1-5	TGTGCCAGCAGCTCCGGGACAGGGGGACAGCCCCAGCATTTT	CASSSGTGGQPQHF
TRBV5-1	NA	TRBD1	TRBJ1-1	TGCGCCAGCAGCTTGGAGGGACAGGGGGGCACTGAAGCTTTCTTT	CASSLEGQGGTEAFF
TRBV27	NA	TRBD1	TRBJ1-4	TGTGCCAGCAGTTTCAGGGGGCAAGAAAAACTGTTTTTT	CASSFRGQEKLFF
TRBV5-4	NA	TRBD1	TRBJ1-2	TGTGCCAGCAGCTTGGTGGCTCTGGGACAGCGATACGACGCTGGCTACACCTTC	CASSLVALGQRYDAGYTF
TRBV19	NA	TRBD1	TRBJ1-5	TGTGCCAGTAGTACCCAGCCAAGGACAGGGTACAATCAGCCCCAGCATTTT	CASSTQPRTGYNQPQHF
TRBV29-1	NA	NA	TRBJ1-1	TGCAGCGATTCAATCGGGTCCTTT	CSDSIGSF
TRBV4-2	NA	TRBD2	TRBJ2-5	TGTGCCAGCAGCCAACCTAGCGGGGCCGGGGAGACCCAGTACTTC	CASSQPSGAGETQYF
TRBV27	NA	TRBD1	TRBJ1-4	TGTGCCAGCAGTTTCCAGGGGGCAGCGGAAAAACTGTTTTTT	CASSFQGAAEKLFF
TRBV2	NA	TRBD1	TRBJ1-4	TGTGCCAGCAGGGACAGGGGTGGGGAAAAACTGTTTTTT	CASRDRGGEKLFF
TRBV30	NA	TRBD2	TRBJ2-7	TGTGCCTGGAGTGCAGGACTAGGAGAGCAGTACTTC	CAWSAGLGEQYF
TRBV5-4	few	NA	TRBJ1-2	TGTGCCAGCAGCTTGGCCGTAGGGGCGGAGTATGGCTACACCTTC	CASSLAVGAEYGYTF
TRBV15	NA	TRBD1	TRBJ1-1	TGTGCCACCAGCAGAGACCCGGGACAGGGGGACACTGAAGCTTTCTTT	CATSRDPGQGDTEAFF
TRBV7-9	once	TRBD2	TRBJ2-7	TGTGCCAGCAGCTTATCCCGACTAGCGGGGCGCCTCGAGCAGTACTTC	CASSLSRLAGRLEQYF
TRBV5-1	NA	TRBD2	TRBJ2-2	TGCGCCAGCAGTTCCTCCGGGACTAGCGGGGTCTGGGAGCTGTTTTTT	CASSSSGTSGVWELFF
TRBV5-4	NA	NA	TRBJ1-2	TGTGCCAGCCAGGACAGAGATAACTATGGCTACACCTTC	CASQDRDNYGYTF
TRBV25-1	NA	NA	TRBJ1-1	TGTGCCAGCAGTGAAACAGGGAGGGGCACTGAAGCTTTCTTT	CASSETGRGTEAFF
TRBV7-2	NA	NA	TRBJ1-4	TGTGCCAGCAGCGACCTCCGGGGGTCTAATGAAAAACTGTTTTTT	CASSDLRGSNEKLFF
TRBV5-4	NA	TRBD2	TRBJ2-3	TGTGCCAGCAGCATTGGGACTAGCGGTAGCACAGATACGCAGTATTTT	CASSIGTSGSTDTQYF
TRBV7-6	NA	TRBD2	TRBJ2-7	TGTGCCAGCAGCTTAGATCAGGCGACTAGCGGGAAAAGATCCTACGAGCAGTACTTC	CASSLDQATSGKRSYEQYF
TRBV19	NA	TRBD2	TRBJ2-3	TGTGCCAGTAGTAACGGGACTAGCTTTGGAGATACGCAGTATTTT	CASSNGTSFGDTQYF
TRBV7-9	NA	TRBD2	TRBJ2-2	TGTGCCAGCAGCCCTCAGCGGGAGATCGGGGAGCTGTTTTTT	CASSPQREIGELFF
TRBV11-2	NA	TRBD1	TRBJ2-7	TGTGCCAGCAGCTTCGGACAGGGGGGGCGGGAGCAGTACTTC	CASSFGQGGREQYF
TRBV5-1	once	TRBD2	TRBJ2-5	TGCGCCAGCAGCTTGAGCGGGGGGGCCCTAGAGACCCAGTACTTC	CASSLSGGALETQYF
TRBV14	NA	NA	TRBJ2-3	TGTGCCAGCAGCCAATATGGCACAGATACGCAGTATTTT	CASSQYGTDTQYF
TRBV7-8	NA	TRBD2	TRBJ2-1	TGTGCCAGCAGCCGCCGAGGGAGCGGGGGGGCTGATGAGCAGTTCTTC	CASSRRGSGGADEQFF
TRBV5-4	once	TRBD2	TRBJ2-7	TGTGCCAGCAGCTTGGGAGCGGGGACTACCTACGAGCAGTACTTC	CASSLGAGTTYEQYF
TRBV7-2	NA	NA	TRBJ2-1	TGTGCCAGCAGCCTCGACTTAAATGAGCAGTTCTTC	CASSLDLNEQFF
TRBV9	once	NA	TRBJ2-5	TGTGCCAGCAGCGTAGCTACCGCTCGAGAGACCCAGTACTTC	CASSVATARETQYF
TRBV14	once	NA	TRBJ2-2	TGTGCCAGCAGCCAATTAGGGGTGACCGGGGAGCTGTTTTTT	CASSQLGVTGELFF
TRBV11-2	NA	TRBD1	TRBJ2-5	TGTGCCAGCAGCCCAGGACAGGGAAAAGAGACCCAGTACTTC	CASSPGQGKETQYF
TRBV7-4	NA	TRBD1	TRBJ2-1	TGTGCCAGCAGCCCCGGACAGGGGGCGTGGACCCGCAACACAAGGGGTGAGCAGTTCTTC	CASSPGQGAWTRNTRGEQFF
TRBV19	NA	NA	TRBJ2-7	TGTGCCAGTAGTATTTTGGCAGCGAGCTCCTACGAGCAGTACTTC	CASSILAASSYEQYF
TRBV2	NA	NA	TRBJ1-2	TGTGCCAGCAGTGAAGGACAATTCTATGGCTACACCTTC	CASSEGQFYGYTF
TRBV14	once	TRBD2	TRBJ2-1	TGTGCCAGCAGCCTCATAGCGGGAGGGTACAATGAGCAGTTCTTC	CASSLIAGGYNEQFF
TRBV21-1	NA	NA	TRBJ2-1	TGTGCCAGCAGCAAAGGGGCGGGAGGGCCTGGTGAGCAGTTCTTC	CASSKGAGGPGEQFF
TRBV30	NA	NA	TRBJ1-1	TGTGCCTGGAGTCCAACAGTGAACACTGAAGCTTTCTTT	CAWSPTVNTEAFF
TRBV27	NA	NA	TRBJ1-1	TGTGCCAGCAGTTTAACAGCAGCGGCCTGGAACACTGAAGCTTTCTTT	CASSLTAAAWNTEAFF
TRBV7-9	NA	NA	TRBJ2-7	TGTGCCAGCAGCTTAGCCGAGAACGAGCAGTACTTC	CASSLAENEQYF
TRBV19	NA	NA	TRBJ1-1	TGTGCCAGTAGTATAGACAGGAGGGGTGAAGCTTTCTTT	CASSIDRRGEAFF
TRBV30	NA	NA	TRBJ1-4	TGTGCCTGGGGTCCGGGTGGGAATGAAAAACTGTTTTTT	CAWGPGGNEKLFF
TRBV29-1	NA	NA	TRBJ2-3	TGCAGCGTTGAAGGGCGCGGCCCATCAGATACGCAGTATTTT	CSVEGRGPSDTQYF
TRBV5-1	NA	NA	TRBJ1-6	TGCGCCAGCAGCTTGGTCTCCGTAAATTCACCCCTCCACTTT	CASSLVSVNSPLHF
TRBV19	NA	TRBD1	TRBJ2-2	TGTGCCAGTACTCCAGGACAGGATCGTTTATACACCGGGGAGCTGTTTTTT	CASTPGQDRLYTGELFF
TRBV5-4	NA	NA	TRBJ2-1	TGTGCCAGCAGCGGCGGGCTCGCCGGGGTAGCGAACAATGAGCAGTTCTTC	CASSGGLAGVANNEQFF
TRBV28	NA	NA	TRBJ2-5	TGTGCCAGCAGTGGCCCGGCAGGGGGGTTATACCAAGAGACCCAGTACTTC	CASSGPAGGLYQETQYF
TRBV5-1	NA	TRBD1	TRBJ2-5	TGCGCCAGCAGCTTGGCGACAGGGCTGGAGACCCAGTACTTC	CASSLATGLETQYF
TRBV6-6	NA	NA	TRBJ2-6	TGTGCCAGCAGTTATGACAGTACTGGGGCCAACGTCCTGACTTTC	CASSYDSTGANVLTF
TRBV11-2	NA	NA	TRBJ2-7	TGTGCCAGCAGCCTGGCGGGTACCTACGAGCAGTACTTC	CASSLAGTYEQYF
TRBV6-5	NA	NA	TRBJ1-2	TGTGCCAGCAGTCTACAGGGCCCCTATGGCTACACCTTC	CASSLQGPYGYTF
TRBV30	NA	TRBD2	TRBJ2-5	TGTGCCTGGAATAGAGGGAGGACTAGCGGGAGGGGAGAGACCCAGTACTTC	CAWNRGRTSGRGETQYF
TRBV5-1	once	NA	TRBJ2-2	TGCGCCAGCAGTTTACAGGAGAACACCGGGGAGCTGTTTTTT	CASSLQENTGELFF
TRBV10-3	NA	NA	TRBJ1-4	TGTGCGTCCAGGAGCCAGGGTGAAAAACTGTTTTTT	CASRSQGEKLFF
TRBV13	NA	TRBD2	TRBJ2-7	TGTGCCAGCAGCACCCGGACTAGCGGGACCTACGAGCAGTACTTC	CASSTRTSGTYEQYF
TRBV6-5	NA	TRBD1	TRBJ1-6	TGTGCCAGCAGCCTGGGACAGGGATATCGTTCACCCCTCCACTTT	CASSLGQGYRSPLHF
TRBV18	NA	TRBD1	TRBJ1-1	TGTGCCAGCTCACGATCGGGACAGGGGTATGAAACTTTCTTT	CASSRSGQGYETFF
TRBV2	once	TRBD2	TRBJ2-5	TGTGCCAGCAGTGTGGTAGCGGGGGGACCCGTTCAAGAGACCCAGTACTTC	CASSVVAGGPVQETQYF
TRBV7-6	NA	NA	TRBJ2-7	TGTGCCAGCAGCTCGGGGCGGGGAGCGTCCTACGAGCAGTACTTC	CASSSGRGASYEQYF
TRBV10-3	NA	TRBD2	TRBJ2-7	TGTGCCATCGGGACTAGCGGGGCGTACGAGCAGTACTTC	CAIGTSGAYEQYF
TRBV5-6	NA	NA	TRBJ2-7	TGTGCCAGCAGCTTGGTTGGCAGGGTAGACGAGCAGTACTTC	CASSLVGRVDEQYF